The entry below gives a single TCR beta chain sequence along with its context. Its antigen has not been determined. No base quality values were provided; no much bigger clone lies one nucleotide off. The data belong to a study of blood T cell repertoires in COVID-19 (TCRdb year 2020). Regarding the study in general: Collaborator samples came from the United States, Italy and Spain and covered acute and convalescent phases of COVID-19. The material from the prospective study consisted of cDNA or gDNA derived from T cells, B-cell-depleted T cells, or PBMCs. Deeply sampled blood TCRbeta repertoires from subjects exposed to, actively infected with, or recovered from COVID-19 were included in the dataset. The repertoires were released in a freely available public database meant as a resource for research on the immune response to SARS-CoV-2. The samples were drawn from two sources: the first 160 participants of the ongoing ImmuneRACE study, and approximately 1,300 subjects contributed by 6 global collaborators. The sample metadata nearly always contained a de-identified subject ID, COVID-19 status, age in years and sex. Where available, HLA class I and class II types were taken from metadata supplied by the sample provider and were not determined by assay-based typing. Study-level results and caveats: How much clinical and demographic metadata was included differed by source and by participant, and the metadata was provided uncurated.

Whole blood was collected in K2EDTA tubes by collaborating institutions according to the institutions' own protocols. For TCRbeta analysis, collaborators shipped samples in one of three forms: frozen whole blood, isolated PBMCs, or DNA extracted from either of those sample types. TCRbeta CDR3 regions were amplified from genomic DNA by means of the immunoSEQ Assay, a bias-controlled multiplex PCR. Under the source paper's analysis protocol: Nucleated cell counts per sample were estimated from amplification of reference gene primers within the assay. Sequence reads were collapsed and filtered to measure the absolute abundance of every unique TCRbeta CDR3 rearrangement. For each sample, productive Simpson clonality was calculated by taking the square root of Simpson's diversity index across productive rearrangements. TCRdb retrieved this table from immuneACCESS and kept in-frame rearrangements only. Not all clones are present; in checked studies, unresolved V genes account for under half, and no reason is known for the remainder. V, J and clone size are those of that table, while D and trimming were read from the DNA. The sample includes hundreds of thousands of clones, with roughly 90% observed a single time. The ten largest clones represent about 1.5% of the sample.

The origin of this receptor is a woman between 25 and 40 years old with active or convalescent COVID-19. The material sequenced was peripheral blood.

The CDR3 protein: CASRLTGARTEAFF. DNA sequence: TGTGCAAGTCGCTTAACAGGGGCGAGAACTGAAGCTTTCTTT. Recombination joined TRBV12-2 with TRBJ1-1; the table calls TRBD1, which could not be checked here. TRBV12-2 is given as a pseudogene. Taken from cysteine to phenylalanine, the CDR3 has 14 residues. Only the CDR3 DNA is retained, 42 bases long and in frame from the first base.